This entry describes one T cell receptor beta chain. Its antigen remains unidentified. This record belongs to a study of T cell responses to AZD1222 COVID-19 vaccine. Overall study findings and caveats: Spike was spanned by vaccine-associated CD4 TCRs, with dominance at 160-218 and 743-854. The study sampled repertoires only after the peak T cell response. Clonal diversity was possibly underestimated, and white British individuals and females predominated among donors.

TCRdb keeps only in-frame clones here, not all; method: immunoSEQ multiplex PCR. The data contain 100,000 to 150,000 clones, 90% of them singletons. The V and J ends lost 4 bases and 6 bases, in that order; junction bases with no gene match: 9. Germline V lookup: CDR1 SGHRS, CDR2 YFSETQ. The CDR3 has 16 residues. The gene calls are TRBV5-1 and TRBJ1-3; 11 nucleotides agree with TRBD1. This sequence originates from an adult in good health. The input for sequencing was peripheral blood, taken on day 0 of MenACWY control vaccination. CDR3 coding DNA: TGCGCCAGCAGCCTTTACGGACAGGGGGCTCAAAACACCATATATTTT. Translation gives CASSLYGQGAQNTIYF.